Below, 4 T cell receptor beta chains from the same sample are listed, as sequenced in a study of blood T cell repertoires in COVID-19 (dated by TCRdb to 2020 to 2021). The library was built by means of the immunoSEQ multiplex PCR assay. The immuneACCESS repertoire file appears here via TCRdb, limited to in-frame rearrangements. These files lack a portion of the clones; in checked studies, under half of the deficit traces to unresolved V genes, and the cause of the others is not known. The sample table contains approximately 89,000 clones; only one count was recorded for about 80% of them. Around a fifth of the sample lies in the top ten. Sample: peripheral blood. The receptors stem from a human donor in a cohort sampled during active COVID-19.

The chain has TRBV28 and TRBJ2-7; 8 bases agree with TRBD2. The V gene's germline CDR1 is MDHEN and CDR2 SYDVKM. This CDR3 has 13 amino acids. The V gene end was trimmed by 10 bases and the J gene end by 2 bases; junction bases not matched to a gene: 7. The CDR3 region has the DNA TGTGCCACCGCTCCGGGAGGGGCCTACGAGCAGTACTTC. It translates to CATAPGGAYEQYF.

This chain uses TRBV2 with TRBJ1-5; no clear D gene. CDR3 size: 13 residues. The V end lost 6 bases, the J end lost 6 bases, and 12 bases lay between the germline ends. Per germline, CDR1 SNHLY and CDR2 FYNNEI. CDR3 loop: CASRGSQTQPQHF. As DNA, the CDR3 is TGTGCCAGCAGGGGCAGTCAGACTCAGCCCCAGCATTTT.

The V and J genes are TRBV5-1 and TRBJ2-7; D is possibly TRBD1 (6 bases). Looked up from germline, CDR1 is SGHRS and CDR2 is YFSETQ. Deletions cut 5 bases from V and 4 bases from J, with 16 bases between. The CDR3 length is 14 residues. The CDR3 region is CASRRETGLYEQYF. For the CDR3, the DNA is TGCGCCAGCAGACGCGAAACAGGGTTGTACGAGCAGTACTTC.

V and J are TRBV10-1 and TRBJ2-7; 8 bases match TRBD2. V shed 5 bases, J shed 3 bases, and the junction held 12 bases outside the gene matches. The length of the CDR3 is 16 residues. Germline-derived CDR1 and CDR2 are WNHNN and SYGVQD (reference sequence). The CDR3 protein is CASSPGLAGFNYEQYF. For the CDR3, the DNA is TGCGCCAGCAGTCCCGGACTAGCCGGATTCAACTACGAGCAGTACTTC.